This T cell receptor (beta chain) stems from a study of blood T cell repertoires in COVID-19. The CDR3 has 13 residues. The germline CDR1 and CDR2 sequences are GTSNPN and SVGIG (reference sequence). Trimming removed 0 bases at V and 4 bases at J, with 9 bases between. Sequenced by immunoSEQ multiplex PCR; TCRdb stores in-frame clones only, minus some. The sample lists around 180,000 clones, approximately 89% seen once, with nearly 2.5% in the top ten. The clonotype comes from a man aged 40-55 years with active or convalescent COVID-19. The J gene is TRBJ1-1, the V gene TRBV30; a weak D match, TRBD1 (5 bases). Sequenced input: peripheral blood. The CDR3, as DNA: TGTGCCTGGAGTGTGAGGCAGGGCACTGAAGCTTTCTTT. It encodes CAWSVRQGTEAFF.